This T cell receptor beta chain was observed in a study of T cell changes during pregnancy in multiple sclerosis (dated by TCRdb to between 2017 and 2020). With regard to the full study: In women with multiple sclerosis, the researchers looked at how the T cell repertoire shifted as pregnancy progressed.

Concerning this clone itself: There is no known antigen for this receptor. No much larger clone exists at a distance of one base, and base qualities are not known.

Library preparation employed the immunoSEQ multiplex PCR assay. TCRdb holds this immuneACCESS table with in-frame rearrangements only. Some clones are missing; in checked studies, unresolved V genes explain under half, and the rest has no known cause. Recorded for this sample are 70,000 to 80,000 clones; just under 95% of them occurred a single time. Clones ranked in the top ten supply 3.7% of the sample. The CDR3 contains 19 residues, cysteine and phenylalanine counted. Left in the record is the CDR3 DNA by itself, 57 bases read in frame from the first base. CDR1 SGHNT and CDR2 YENEEA were looked up in the germline V gene. The junction shows trimming of 1 base on V and 1 base on J, plus 22 bases between the germline ends.

This clonotype was obtained from a female donor in good health, enrolled as a control in a pregnancy study. The sequencing used peripheral blood, collected after pregnancy. The chain was built from TRBV11-3 and TRBJ1-2, and possibly TRBD1, on 6 matching bases. Read as DNA, the sequence is TGTGCCAGCAGCTTAGGGATAAGCGGGACACCTTATATTAACTATGGCTACACCTTC. Translated, this is CASSLGISGTPYINYGYTF.